This T cell receptor beta chain was captured by sequencing in a study of cytomegalovirus exposure and HLA in healthy donors. Study-wide results and caveats: Later on, an analysis showed TCR association rates differing by HLA locus, with DRB1 the most and HLA-C the fewest. HLA alleles showed associations with roughly 17,000 TCR beta sequences in a later analysis, at a 0.05 false discovery rate. A likely sequencing artifact accounted for one observed cluster of highly shared sequence variants.

The ends were cut back, 5 bases at V and 3 bases at J, with 13 bases in the middle. The CDR3 is made up of 15 amino acids. Germline V CDR1 and CDR2: SGHAT, FQNNGV. 13 Jbeta primers and 60 Vbeta primers were used for the PCR. Data came from immunoSEQ multiplex PCR; TCRdb stores just in-frame clones and leaves some out. The top ten clones hold about 8% of a sample with around 99,000 clones, roughly three quarters of them seen once. As for this clone: Its antigen remains unknown.

The sequenced sample was PBMCs. The chain recombines TRBV11-2 with TRBJ1-4, with D possibly matching TRBD1 (6 bases). This sequence was found in a woman aged 50 to 60 in good health and CMV-seropositive. CDR3 sequence (DNA): TGTGCCAGCAGCCCAACGACAGGCGCTAATGAAAAACTGTTTTTT. It encodes CASSPTTGANEKLFF.